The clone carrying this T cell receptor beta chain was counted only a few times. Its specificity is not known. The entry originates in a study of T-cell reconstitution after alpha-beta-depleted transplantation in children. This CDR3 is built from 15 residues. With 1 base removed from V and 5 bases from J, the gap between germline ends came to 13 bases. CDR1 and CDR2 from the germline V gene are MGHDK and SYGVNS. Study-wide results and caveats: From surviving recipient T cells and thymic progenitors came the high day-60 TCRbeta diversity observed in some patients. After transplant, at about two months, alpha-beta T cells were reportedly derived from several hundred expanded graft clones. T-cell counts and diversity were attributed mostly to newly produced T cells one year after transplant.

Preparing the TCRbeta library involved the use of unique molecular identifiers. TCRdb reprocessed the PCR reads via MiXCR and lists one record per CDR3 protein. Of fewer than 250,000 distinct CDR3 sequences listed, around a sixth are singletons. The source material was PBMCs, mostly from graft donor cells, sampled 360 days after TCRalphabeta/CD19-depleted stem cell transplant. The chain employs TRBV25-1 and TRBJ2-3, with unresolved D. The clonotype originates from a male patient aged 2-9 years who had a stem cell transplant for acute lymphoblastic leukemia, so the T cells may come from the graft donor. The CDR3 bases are TGTGCCAGCAGTGAATTGGTGGGAAAGGGAGATACGCAGTATTTT. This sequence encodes CASSELVGKGDTQYF.